The 27 T cell receptor beta chains given below trace back to one sample, sequenced in a study of blood T cell repertoires in COVID-19. Produced via immunoSEQ multiplex PCR; TCRdb's table is partial and in-frame only. The sample yields 35,000 to 40,000 clones, 70% to 90% seen once. Sequencing used peripheral blood. The receptors originated from a man between 65 and 85 years old with acute or convalescent COVID-19.

This chain uses TRBV19 with TRBJ2-1, with no clear D. Trimming removed 10 bases from V and 0 bases from J, with 4 bases in between. The length of the CDR3 is 11 residues. Germline assignment: CDR1 LNHDA and CDR2 SQIVND (reference sequence). The DNA for the CDR3 is TGTGCCACCCGCTCCTACAATGAGCAGTTCTTC. Amino acid sequence: CATRSYNEQFF.

This chain joins TRBV29-1 and TRBJ1-2, with TRBD1 matching 8 bases. V lost 0 bases, J lost 3 bases, and 9 bases stayed unmatched. The germline V gene has CDR1 SQVTM and CDR2 ANQGSEA. The CDR3 loop spans 16 amino acids. The CDR3 region has the DNA TGCAGCGTTGAAGAAAAAGCAGGGGGCAAATACTATGGCTACACCTTC. Translated: CSVEEKAGGKYYGYTF.

The chain employs TRBV5-1 and TRBJ2-7; weak D call: TRBD1 (5 bases). The CDR3 loop spans 15 amino acids. The V gene lost 0 bases and the J gene lost 1 base, with 11 bases spanning the gap. The V gene's germline CDR1 is SGHRS and CDR2 YFSETQ. CDR3 sequence (DNA): TGCGCCAGCAGCTTGGAGCGACAGACGTCCTACGAGCAGTACTTC. Translated: CASSLERQTSYEQYF.

The rearrangement links TRBV6-6 to TRBJ2-5, with a possible D match to TRBD2 (7 bases). CDR1 and CDR2 (germline): MNHNY, SVGAGI (reference sequence). Trimming stripped 7 bases from V and 8 bases from J, with 23 bases between. There are 15 residues in the CDR3. In DNA form, the CDR3 reads TGTGCCAGCACCGAATTGGGGGGGCAGGTGGGAACCCAGTACTTC. It specifies CASTELGGQVGTQYF.

The rearrangement links TRBV6-2 or TRBV6-3 to TRBJ1-1, with 10 bases aligning to TRBD1. There are 15 residues in the CDR3. Trimming cost V 6 bases and J 6 bases; bases outside gene matches: 10. The germline CDR1 and CDR2 sequences are MNHEY and SVGEGT. DNA for the CDR3: TGTGCCAGCAGCGAACCGGACAGGGGGTCCGCTGAAGCTTTCTTT. Its protein product is CASSEPDRGSAEAFF.

The chain recombines TRBV7-2 with TRBJ2-1, with 7 bases that match TRBD2. This CDR3 region has 13 residues. The germline gives CDR1 SGHTA, CDR2 FQGNSA. With 10 bases clipped from V and 1 base from J, the junction kept 4 bases outside the gene matches. Here the CDR3 reads CATGGSSYNEQFF. CDR3 in DNA: TGTGCCACCGGCGGGAGTTCCTACAATGAGCAGTTCTTC.

This rearrangement joins TRBV10-3 to TRBJ1-4; weak D call: TRBD1 (6 bases). The germline V gene encodes CDR1 ENHRY and CDR2 SYGVKD. CDR3 length equals 15 residues. The ends were cut back, 0 bases at V and 7 bases at J, with 12 bases in the middle. CDR3 protein: CAISESNIRGEKLFF. The CDR3 DNA sequence: TGTGCCATCAGTGAGTCTAACATCAGGGGTGAAAAACTGTTTTTT.

The V and J genes are TRBV6-1 and TRBJ1-4, with a possible D match to TRBD1 (5 bases). The CDR3 is 14 residues long. Germline CDR1 MNHNS, CDR2 SASEGT. Trimming removed 3 bases from V and 6 bases from J, with 11 bases in between. CDR3 bases: TGTGCCAGCAGTGACCAGGGTAATTATGAAAAACTGTTTTTT. Its protein product is CASSDQGNYEKLFF.

The chain employs TRBV18 and TRBJ1-1; 9 positions agree with TRBD1. The V gene end was trimmed by 3 bases and the J gene end by 4 bases; junction bases not matched to a gene: 15. The CDR3 runs 18 residues. The germline V gene has CDR1 KGHSH and CDR2 LQKENI. The CDR3 region is CASSPAVTRQGESTEAFF. The CDR3, as DNA: TGTGCCAGCTCACCCGCAGTAACCCGACAGGGGGAATCCACTGAAGCTTTCTTT. The whole variable domain, filled in from reference TRBV18 and TRBJ1-1, reads NAGVMQNPRHLVRRRGQEARLRCSPMKGHSHVYWYRQLPEEGLKFMVYLQKENIIDESGMPKERFSAEFPKEGPSILRIQQVVRGDSAAYFCASSPAVTRQGESTEAFFGQGTRLTVV.

The chain uses TRBV6-5 and TRBJ1-6, with 8 nucleotides matching TRBD1. The V gene end was trimmed by 8 bases and the J gene end by 10 bases; junction bases not matched to a gene: 7. This CDR3 has 13 amino acids. Germline CDR1 and CDR2: MNHEY and SVGAGI. CDR3 DNA sequence: TGTGCCAGCCGGACAGGGAGTTACTCACCCCTCCACTTT. Its protein product is CASRTGSYSPLHF.

V gene TRBV7-9 combines with J gene TRBJ2-5, with D possibly matching TRBD2 (6 bases). CDR1 is SEHNR, CDR2 FQNEAQ, per germline (reference sequence). CDR3 length equals 14 residues. V dropped 8 bases and J dropped 1 base, with 14 bases sitting between them. The CDR3 bases are TGTGCCAGCCTCCCCCCGGGACTCCAAGAGACCCAGTACTTC. This sequence encodes CASLPPGLQETQYF.

V gene TRBV6-4 combines with J gene TRBJ2-1; TRBD2 matches 10 bases. CDR1 and CDR2 from the germline V gene are MRHNA and SNTAGT. The CDR3 is 15 residues long. Trimming cost V 3 bases and J 3 bases; bases outside gene matches: 2. The CDR3 is CASSEGTSDYNEQFF. The CDR3 region has the DNA TGTGCCAGCAGTGAAGGGACTAGCGACTACAATGAGCAGTTCTTC.

The J gene is TRBJ2-1, the V gene TRBV11-3, with a tentative D call TRBD2 (6 bases). CDR1 and CDR2 (germline): SGHNT, YENEEA. V gave up 5 bases and J gave up 8 bases, with 13 bases separating them. This CDR3 is built from 13 residues. The CDR3 sequence is CASSVPVADEQFF. CDR3 sequence (DNA): TGTGCCAGCAGCGTGCCGGTAGCGGATGAGCAGTTCTTC.

This rearrangement joins TRBV5-1 to TRBJ2-1; 9 positions agree with TRBD1. This CDR3 has 15 amino acids. In germline, CDR1 is SGHRS, CDR2 YFSETQ. V shed 5 bases, J shed 3 bases, and the junction held 6 bases outside the gene matches. The CDR3 DNA reads as TGCGCCAGCAGTCCCGGGACAGGGAGCTACAATGAGCAGTTCTTC. The encoded protein is CASSPGTGSYNEQFF.

The chain is built from TRBV29-1 and TRBJ1-2; TRBD1 matches 8 bases. The germline V gene encodes CDR1 SQVTM and CDR2 ANQGSEA. The ends lost 0 bases at V and 2 bases at J; junction bases unmatched: 8. The CDR3 contains 16 residues. The CDR3 loop reads CSVEEGGTGVNYGYTF. The DNA for the CDR3 is TGCAGCGTTGAAGAAGGCGGGACAGGTGTCAACTATGGCTACACCTTC.

J is TRBJ2-7 and V is TRBV18, with TRBD1 matching over 10 bases. Germline loops: CDR1 KGHSH, CDR2 LQKENI. The CDR3 consists of 16 residues. With 3 bases clipped from V and 5 bases from J, the junction kept 10 bases outside the gene matches. The CDR3 loop reads CASSPPSGTGVHEQYF. In DNA, the CDR3 is TGTGCCAGCTCACCCCCTAGTGGGACAGGGGTCCACGAGCAGTACTTC. Full variable domain (rest looked up from reference TRBV18 and TRBJ2-7): NAGVMQNPRHLVRRRGQEARLRCSPMKGHSHVYWYRQLPEEGLKFMVYLQKENIIDESGMPKERFSAEFPKEGPSILRIQQVVRGDSAAYFCASSPPSGTGVHEQYFGPGTRLTVT.

The chain carries TRBV28 and TRBJ2-1; 11 positions match TRBD2. The CDR3 runs 15 residues. Germline values: CDR1 MDHEN, CDR2 SYDVKM. V dropped 6 bases and J dropped 4; count of bases not matched to a gene: 5. The CDR3 nucleotides read TGTGCCAGCAGCCGGACTAGCGGGTTATACAATGAGCAGTTCTTC. Protein: CASSRTSGLYNEQFF.

The chain combines TRBV2 with TRBJ2-5, with D possibly being TRBD1 (6 bases). Trimming removed 7 bases from V and 1 base from J, with 13 bases in between. Germline V gene sequence: CDR1 SNHLY, CDR2 FYNNEI. The length of the CDR3 is 14 residues. The CDR3: CASTPRDIQETQYF. Here the CDR3 DNA reads TGTGCCAGCACCCCCCGGGACATCCAAGAGACCCAGTACTTC.

The chain uses TRBV6-1 and TRBJ2-1; D uncertain. Germline V gives CDR1 MNHNS, CDR2 SASEGT. V was clipped by 3 bases and J by 0 bases, with 6 bases between them. The CDR3 consists of 14 residues. The DNA of the CDR3 is TGTGCCAGCAGTGAGAGGAGCTCCTACAATGAGCAGTTCTTC. Translation: CASSERSSYNEQFF.

This rearrangement joins TRBV18 to TRBJ1-1, with D tentatively TRBD1 (6 bases). Trimming took off 6 bases at V and 0 bases at J, with 20 bases between the two ends. The CDR3 runs to 17 residues. The germline gives CDR1 KGHSH, CDR2 LQKENI. CDR3 in DNA: TGTGCCAGCTCGAGGCTTTCGCAGGGGATTATGAACACTGAAGCTTTCTTT. Encoded protein: CASSRLSQGIMNTEAFF.

This clone was counted once. The rearrangement uses TRBV11-3 and TRBJ2-7; TRBD1 matches 7 bases. Germline lookup yields CDR1 SGHNT and CDR2 YENEEA. The CDR3 spans 12 residues. With 1 base clipped from V and 10 bases from J, the junction kept 4 bases outside the gene matches. The CDR3 region has the DNA TGTGCCAGCAGCTTAGGACAGGGCTACCAGTACTTC. Translating gives CASSLGQGYQYF.

The chain joins TRBV29-1 to TRBJ2-1; 9 positions match TRBD2. V lost 6 bases and J lost 2; bases outside the gene matches: 8. This CDR3 contains 15 residues. Germline assignment: CDR1 SQVTM and CDR2 ANQGSEA. CDR3 nucleotide sequence: TGCAGCGTCGAGACTAGCGGCTCCCCCTACAATGAGCAGTTCTTC. It codes for CSVETSGSPYNEQFF.

The chain is built from TRBV20-1 and TRBJ1-1; no reliable D call. Germline lookup yields CDR1 DFQATT and CDR2 SNEGSKA (reference sequence). Trimming shortened V by 3 bases and J by 3 bases, and 14 bases separated the two germline ends. The CDR3 spans 14 residues. The CDR3 nucleotides read TGCAGTGCTAGTGACACTGGAGGTTACACTGAAGCTTTCTTT. It codes for CSASDTGGYTEAFF.

This clone was seen only once. The chain employs TRBV2 and TRBJ1-1, with D unclear. V was pared by 9 bases and J by 1 base, with 6 bases between. The CDR3 sequence is 11 residues long. CDR1 is SNHLY, CDR2 FYNNEI, per germline. Written as DNA, the CDR3 is TGTGCCAGACAACAGAACACTGAAGCTTTCTTT. Translating it yields CARQQNTEAFF.

This sequence joins TRBV10-2 and TRBJ2-3; 8 nucleotides align to TRBD2. Germline CDR1 is WSHSY and CDR2 is SAAADI. The V segment lost 6 bases and the J segment 1 base; nucleotides outside the gene matches: 3. The CDR3 runs to 14 residues. CDR3 sequence reads: CASSTSGRTDTQYF. As DNA, the CDR3 is TGCGCCAGCAGCACTAGCGGCCGCACAGATACGCAGTATTTT.

This clone showed up just once. The rearrangement joins TRBV6-6 to TRBJ2-7; 8 bases are shared with TRBD2. Germline trimming cut 6 bases from V and 9 bases from J; bases unmatched to any gene: 13. The germline gives CDR1 MNHNY, CDR2 SVGAGI (reference sequence). The CDR3 consists of 14 residues. CDR3 coding DNA: TGTGCCAGCAGCTCCGCAGCGGGAGTATTGGGGCAGTACTTC. This translates into CASSSAAGVLGQYF.

The genes are TRBV6-6 and TRBJ2-2; 7 bases are shared with TRBD2. Germline CDR1 reads MNHNY; CDR2 reads SVGAGI (reference sequence). J was trimmed by 2 bases and V by 7 bases; bases with no gene match: 10. This CDR3 is 16 amino acids long. The CDR3 coding sequence is TGTGCCAGCACCGGGGGGTCGGGAGGTAACACCGGGGAGCTGTTTTTT. Protein sequence: CASTGGSGGNTGELFF.